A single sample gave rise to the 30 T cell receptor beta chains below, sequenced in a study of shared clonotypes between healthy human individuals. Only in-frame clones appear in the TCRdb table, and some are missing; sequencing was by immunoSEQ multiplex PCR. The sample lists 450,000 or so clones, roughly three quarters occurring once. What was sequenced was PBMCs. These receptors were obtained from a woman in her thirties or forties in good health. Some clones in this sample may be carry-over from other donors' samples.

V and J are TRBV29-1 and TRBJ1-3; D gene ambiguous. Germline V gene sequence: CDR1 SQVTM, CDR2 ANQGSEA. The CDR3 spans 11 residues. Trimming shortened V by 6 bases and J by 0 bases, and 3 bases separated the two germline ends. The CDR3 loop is CSVLSGNTIYF. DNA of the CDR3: TGCAGCGTCCTCTCTGGAAACACCATATATTTT.

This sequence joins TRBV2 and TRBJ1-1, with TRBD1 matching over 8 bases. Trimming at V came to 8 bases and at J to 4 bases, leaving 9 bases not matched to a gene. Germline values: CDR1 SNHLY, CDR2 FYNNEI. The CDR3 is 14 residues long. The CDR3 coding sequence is TGTGCCAGCTTCTTCGACAGGGGCCCCACTGAAGCTTTCTTT. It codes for CASFFDRGPTEAFF.

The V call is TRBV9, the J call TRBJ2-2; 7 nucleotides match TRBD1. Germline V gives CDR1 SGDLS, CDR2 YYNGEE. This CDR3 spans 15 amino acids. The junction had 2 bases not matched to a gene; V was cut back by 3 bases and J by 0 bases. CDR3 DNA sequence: TGTGCCAGCAGCGCCGGACAGGCGAACACCGGGGAGCTGTTTTTT. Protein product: CASSAGQANTGELFF.

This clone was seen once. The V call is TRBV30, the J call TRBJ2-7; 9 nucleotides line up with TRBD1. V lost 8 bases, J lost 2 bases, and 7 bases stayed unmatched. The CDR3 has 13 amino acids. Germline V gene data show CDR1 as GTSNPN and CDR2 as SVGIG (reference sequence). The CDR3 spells CAGGDRVTYEQYF. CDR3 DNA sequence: TGTGCCGGAGGGGACAGGGTGACCTACGAGCAGTACTTC.

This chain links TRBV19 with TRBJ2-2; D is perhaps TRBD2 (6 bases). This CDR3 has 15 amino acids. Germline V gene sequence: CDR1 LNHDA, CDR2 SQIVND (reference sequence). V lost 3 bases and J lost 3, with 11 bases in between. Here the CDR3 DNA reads TGTGCCAGTAGTATGGGCAGGGAGGACACCGGGGAGCTGTTTTTT. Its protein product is CASSMGREDTGELFF.

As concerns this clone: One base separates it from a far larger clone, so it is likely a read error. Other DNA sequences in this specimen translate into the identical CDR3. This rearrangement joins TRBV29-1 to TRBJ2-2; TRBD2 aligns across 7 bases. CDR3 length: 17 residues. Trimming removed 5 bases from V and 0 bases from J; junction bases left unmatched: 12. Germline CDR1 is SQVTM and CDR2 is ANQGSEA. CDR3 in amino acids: CSVMGGSFPSNTGELFF. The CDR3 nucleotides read TGCAGCGTTATGGGGGGGTCTTTTCCCTCGAACACCGGGGAGCTGTTTTTT.

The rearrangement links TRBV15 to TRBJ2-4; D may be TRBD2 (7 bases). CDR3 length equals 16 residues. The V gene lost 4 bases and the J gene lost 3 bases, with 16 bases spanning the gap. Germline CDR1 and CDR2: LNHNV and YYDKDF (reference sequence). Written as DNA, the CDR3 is TGTGCCACCAGCATGGTGGGGAGGGGGGGCAAAAACATTCAGTACTTC. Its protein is CATSMVGRGGKNIQYF.

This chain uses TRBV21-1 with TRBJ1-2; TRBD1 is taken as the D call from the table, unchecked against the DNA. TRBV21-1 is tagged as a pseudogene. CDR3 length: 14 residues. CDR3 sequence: CASPVRDRAYGYTF. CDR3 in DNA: TGTGCCAGCCCGGTAAGGGACAGGGCCTATGGCTACACCTTC.

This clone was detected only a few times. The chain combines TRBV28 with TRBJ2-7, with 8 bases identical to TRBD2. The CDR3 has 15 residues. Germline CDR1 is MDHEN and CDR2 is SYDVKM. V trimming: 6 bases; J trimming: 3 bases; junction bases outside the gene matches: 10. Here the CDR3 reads CASSRSGSKDYEQYF. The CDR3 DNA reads TGTGCCAGCAGCCGGAGCGGGAGCAAGGACTACGAGCAGTACTTC.

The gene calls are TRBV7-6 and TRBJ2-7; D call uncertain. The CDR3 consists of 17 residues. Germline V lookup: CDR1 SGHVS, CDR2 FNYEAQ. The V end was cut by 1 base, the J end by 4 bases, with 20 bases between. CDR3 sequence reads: CASSLDSGPASLYEQYF. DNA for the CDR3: TGTGCCAGCAGCTTAGATTCCGGGCCCGCCAGCCTTTACGAGCAGTACTTC.

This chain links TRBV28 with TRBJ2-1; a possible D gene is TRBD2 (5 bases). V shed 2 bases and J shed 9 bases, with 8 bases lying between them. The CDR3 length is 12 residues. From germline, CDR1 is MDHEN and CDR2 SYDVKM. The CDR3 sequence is CASSLEGGEQFF. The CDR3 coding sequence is TGTGCCAGCAGTTTAGAGGGCGGTGAGCAGTTCTTC.

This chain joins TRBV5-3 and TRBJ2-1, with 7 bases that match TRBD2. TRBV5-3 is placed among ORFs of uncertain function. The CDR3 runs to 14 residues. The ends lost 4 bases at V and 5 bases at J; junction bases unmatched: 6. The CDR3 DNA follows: TGTGCCAGAAGCCCCGGGACTAACAACAATGAGCAGTTCTTC. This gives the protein CARSPGTNNNEQFF.

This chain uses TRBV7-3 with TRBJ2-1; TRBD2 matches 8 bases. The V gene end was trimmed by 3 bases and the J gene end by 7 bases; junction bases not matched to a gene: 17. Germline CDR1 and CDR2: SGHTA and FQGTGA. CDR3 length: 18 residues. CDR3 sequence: CASSFLLREGIYENEQFF. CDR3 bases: TGTGCCAGCAGCTTTTTATTACGGGAGGGGATATATGAGAATGAGCAGTTCTTC.

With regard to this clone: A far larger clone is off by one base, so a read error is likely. CDR3 in DNA: TGTGCCTGGAGTTTGAGGAACCCTTACTACGAGCAGTCCTTC. It translates to CAWSLRNPYYEQSF. This rearrangement joins TRBV30 to TRBJ2-7; the D is unclear. Germline lookup yields CDR1 GTSNPN and CDR2 SVGIG (reference sequence). This CDR3 comprises 14 residues. The variable domain in full, with the rest retrieved from reference TRBV30 and TRBJ2-7, is SQTIHQWPATLVQPVGSPLSLECTVEGTSNPNLYWYRQAAGRGLQLLFYSVGIGQISSEVPQNLSASRPQDRQFILSSKKLLLSDSGFYLCAWSLRNPYYEQSFGPGTRLTVT.

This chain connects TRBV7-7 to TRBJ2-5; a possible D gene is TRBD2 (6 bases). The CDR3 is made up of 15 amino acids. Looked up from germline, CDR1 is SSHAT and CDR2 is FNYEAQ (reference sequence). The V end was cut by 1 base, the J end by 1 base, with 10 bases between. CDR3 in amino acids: CASSLGGVTQETQYF. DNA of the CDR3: TGTGCCAGCAGCTTAGGCGGGGTGACCCAAGAGACCCAGTACTTC.

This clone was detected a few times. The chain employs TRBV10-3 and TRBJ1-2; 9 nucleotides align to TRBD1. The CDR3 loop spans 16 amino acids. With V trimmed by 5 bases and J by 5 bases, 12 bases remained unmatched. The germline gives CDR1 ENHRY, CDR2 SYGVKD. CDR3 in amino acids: CAISFLRDRDGYGYTF. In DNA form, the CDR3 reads TGTGCCATCAGTTTCCTCCGGGACAGGGATGGATATGGCTACACCTTC.

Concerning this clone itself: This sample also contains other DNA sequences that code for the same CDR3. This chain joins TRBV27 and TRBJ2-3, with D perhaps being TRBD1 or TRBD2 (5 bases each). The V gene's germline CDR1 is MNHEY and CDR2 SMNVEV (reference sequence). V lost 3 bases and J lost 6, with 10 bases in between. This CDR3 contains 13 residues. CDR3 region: CASSFSGADTQYF. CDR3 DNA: TGTGCCAGCAGTTTCTCCGGGGCCGATACGCAGTATTTT.

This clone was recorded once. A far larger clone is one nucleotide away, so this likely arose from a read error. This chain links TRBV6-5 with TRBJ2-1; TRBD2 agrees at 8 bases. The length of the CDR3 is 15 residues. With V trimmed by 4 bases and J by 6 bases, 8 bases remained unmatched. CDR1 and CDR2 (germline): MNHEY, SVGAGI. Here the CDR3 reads CASSCRREVPNEQFF. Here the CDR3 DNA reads TGTGCCAGCAGTTGCAGGCGGGAGGTTCCCAATGAGCAGTTCTTC.

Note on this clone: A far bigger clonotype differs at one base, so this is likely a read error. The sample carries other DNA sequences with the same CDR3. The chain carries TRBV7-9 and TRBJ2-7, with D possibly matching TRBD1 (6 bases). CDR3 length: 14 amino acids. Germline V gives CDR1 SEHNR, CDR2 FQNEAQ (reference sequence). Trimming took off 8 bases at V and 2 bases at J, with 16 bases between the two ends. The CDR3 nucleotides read TGTGCCAGCGGGAAAGGGGACATGGCCTACGAGCAGTACTTC. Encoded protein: CASGKGDMAYEQYF. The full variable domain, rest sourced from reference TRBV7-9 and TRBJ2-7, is DTGVSQNPRHKITKRGQNVTFRCDPISEHNRLYWYRQTLGQGPEFLTYFQNEAQLEKSRLLSDRFSAERPKGSFSTLEIQRTEQGDSAMYLCASGKGDMAYEQYFGPGTRLTVT.

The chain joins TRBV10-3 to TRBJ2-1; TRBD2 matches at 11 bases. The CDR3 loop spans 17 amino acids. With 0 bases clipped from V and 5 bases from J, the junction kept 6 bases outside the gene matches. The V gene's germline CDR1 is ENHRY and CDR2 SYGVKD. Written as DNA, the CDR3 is TGTGCCATCAGTGAGTCGACCGGGACTAGCGGTAACAATGAGCAGTTCTTC. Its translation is CAISESTGTSGNNEQFF.

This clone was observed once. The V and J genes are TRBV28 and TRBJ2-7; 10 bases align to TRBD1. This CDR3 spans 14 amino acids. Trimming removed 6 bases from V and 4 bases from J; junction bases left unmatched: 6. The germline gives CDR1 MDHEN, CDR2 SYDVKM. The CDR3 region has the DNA TGTGCCAGCAGACCGGGACAGGGGTGGTACGAGCAGTACTTC. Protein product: CASRPGQGWYEQYF.

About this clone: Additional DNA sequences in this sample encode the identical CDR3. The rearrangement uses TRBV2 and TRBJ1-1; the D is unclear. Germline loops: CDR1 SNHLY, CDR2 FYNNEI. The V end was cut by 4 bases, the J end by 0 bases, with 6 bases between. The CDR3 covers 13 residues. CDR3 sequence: CASSGQMNTEAFF. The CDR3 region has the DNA TGTGCCAGCAGTGGGCAGATGAACACTGAAGCTTTCTTT.

CDR3 region: CASKGPGVTEAFF. The CDR3 DNA sequence: TGTGCCAGCAAGGGTCCAGGAGTCACTGAAGCTTTCTTT. The chain is built from TRBV28 and TRBJ1-1, with no clear D. From germline, CDR1 is MDHEN and CDR2 SYDVKM. V lost 7 bases and J 4 bases, leaving 13 bases between the germline ends. The CDR3 is 13 amino acids.

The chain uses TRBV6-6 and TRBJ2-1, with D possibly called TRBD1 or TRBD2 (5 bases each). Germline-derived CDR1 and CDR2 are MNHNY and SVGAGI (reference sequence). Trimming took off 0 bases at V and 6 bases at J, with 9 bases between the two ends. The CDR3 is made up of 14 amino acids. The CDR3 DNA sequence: TGTGCCAGCAGTTACTCGGGGGAAGGCAATGAGCAGTTCTTC. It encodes CASSYSGEGNEQFF.

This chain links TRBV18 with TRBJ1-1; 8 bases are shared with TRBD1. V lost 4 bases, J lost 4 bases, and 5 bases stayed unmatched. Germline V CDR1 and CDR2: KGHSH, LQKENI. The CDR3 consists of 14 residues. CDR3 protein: CASSLQGAFTEAFF. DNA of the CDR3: TGTGCCAGCTCACTGCAGGGGGCTTTCACTGAAGCTTTCTTT.

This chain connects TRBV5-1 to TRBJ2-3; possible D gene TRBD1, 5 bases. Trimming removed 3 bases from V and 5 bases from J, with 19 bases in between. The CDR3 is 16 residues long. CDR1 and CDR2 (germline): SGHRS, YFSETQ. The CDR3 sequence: CASSYPGMGPGDTQYF. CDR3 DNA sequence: TGCGCCAGCAGCTATCCAGGGATGGGGCCCGGAGATACGCAGTATTTT. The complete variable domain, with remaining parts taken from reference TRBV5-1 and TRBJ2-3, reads KAGVTQTPRYLIKTRGQQVTLSCSPISGHRSVSWYQQTPGQGLQFLFEYFSETQRNKGNFPGRFSGRQFSNSRSEMNVSTLELGDSALYLCASSYPGMGPGDTQYFGPGTRLTVL.

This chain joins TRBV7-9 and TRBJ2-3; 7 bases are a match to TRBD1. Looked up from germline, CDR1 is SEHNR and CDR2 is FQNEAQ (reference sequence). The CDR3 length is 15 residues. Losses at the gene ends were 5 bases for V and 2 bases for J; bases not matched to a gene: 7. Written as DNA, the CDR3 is TGTGCCAGCAGCCCAGAAGGGACAGCCACAGATACGCAGTATTTT. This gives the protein CASSPEGTATDTQYF.

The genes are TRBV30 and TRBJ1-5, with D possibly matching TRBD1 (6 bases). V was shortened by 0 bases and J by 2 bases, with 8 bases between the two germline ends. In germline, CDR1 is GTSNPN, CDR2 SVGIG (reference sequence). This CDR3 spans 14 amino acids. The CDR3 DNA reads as TGTGCCTGGAGTGTTGCAGGGGGCAATCAGCCCCAGCATTTT. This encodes CAWSVAGGNQPQHF.

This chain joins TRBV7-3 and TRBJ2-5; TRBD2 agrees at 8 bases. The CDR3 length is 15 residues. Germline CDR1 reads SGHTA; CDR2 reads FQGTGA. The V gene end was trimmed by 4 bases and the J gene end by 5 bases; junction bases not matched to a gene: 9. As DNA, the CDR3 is TGTGCCAGCAGCTCCATAGCGGGAAATGAGGAGACCCAGTACTTC. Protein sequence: CASSSIAGNEETQYF.

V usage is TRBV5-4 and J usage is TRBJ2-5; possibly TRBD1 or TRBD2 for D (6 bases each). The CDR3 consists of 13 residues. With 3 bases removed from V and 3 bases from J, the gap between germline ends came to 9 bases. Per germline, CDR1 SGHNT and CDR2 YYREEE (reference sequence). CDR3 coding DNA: TGTGCCAGCAGCTCAAGGGGGGAAGAGACCCAGTACTTC. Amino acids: CASSSRGEETQYF.